This TCR beta chain was captured in a study of OX40 agonist ivuxolimab in advanced cancers. Study-wide background: With ivuxolimab, an agonistic anti-OX40 (CD134) antibody, patients were treated. Study results and caveats: The expanded peripheral T cells' antigen specificity was not determined.

Germline loops: CDR1 SEHNR, CDR2 FQNEAQ (reference sequence). The CDR3 has 13 amino acids. V was trimmed by 3 bases and J by 5 bases, leaving 10 bases between them. Libraries were prepared by immunoSEQ multiplex PCR; TCRdb keeps only in-frame clonotypes and omits some of them. The sample includes roughly 56,000 clones, approximately 80% of them seen just once. Comments on this clone: The antigen is not known.

The TCR sequence derives from an adult with an advanced solid tumor such as melanoma, head and neck, liver or kidney cancer. The sample in question was CD4+ or CD8+ T cells sorted from blood, obtained in a trial of the OX40 agonist ivuxolimab. The rearrangement uses TRBV7-9 and TRBJ2-5, with a tentative D call TRBD2 (6 bases). CDR3 coding DNA: TGTGCCAGCAGCTTCACTAGCAGGGAGACCCAGTACTTC. The encoded protein is CASSFTSRETQYF.